The rows below give T cell receptor beta chains drawn from one sample of a study of post-analysis software for immune sequencing data. TCRdb analysed the PCR reads with MiXCR anew, one entry per CDR3 protein. The data hold more than 450,000 distinct CDR3 sequences, with around a third observed a single time. Sequencing used blood. The receptors stem from a girl aged 2-17 years with multiple sclerosis. CDR3s include the opening cysteine and the closing phenylalanine or tryptophan. Fields, in order: J gene, V gene, D gene, CDR3 protein. A D gene is named only where the DNA matches it firmly.

j_gene: TRBJ1-2
v_gene: TRBV10-3
d_gene: .
CDR3aa: CAISGGDIYGYTF

j_gene: TRBJ1-1
v_gene: TRBV7-2
d_gene: .
CDR3aa: CASSLRDSTEAFF

j_gene: TRBJ2-2
v_gene: TRBV9
d_gene: .
CDR3aa: CASRDTWNTGELFF

j_gene: TRBJ1-2
v_gene: TRBV5-1
d_gene: TRBD1
CDR3aa: CASSPSGDRGYGYTF

j_gene: TRBJ1-5
v_gene: TRBV28
d_gene: .
CDR3aa: CASRGGQPQHF

j_gene: TRBJ2-6
v_gene: TRBV29-1
d_gene: .
CDR3aa: CSVVISGANVLTF

j_gene: TRBJ1-1
v_gene: TRBV28
d_gene: .
CDR3aa: CASSPPGVKNTEAFF

j_gene: TRBJ1-5
v_gene: TRBV5-8
d_gene: TRBD1
CDR3aa: CASSFPTGYRPQHF

j_gene: TRBJ2-3
v_gene: TRBV20-1
d_gene: TRBD1
CDR3aa: CSARVRDRGLADTQYF

j_gene: TRBJ1-5
v_gene: TRBV11-2
d_gene: .
CDR3aa: CASSPGRGGSQPQHF

j_gene: TRBJ1-2
v_gene: TRBV12-3/TRBV12-4
d_gene: .
CDR3aa: CTSSPLTQGGGYTF

j_gene: .
v_gene: TRBV6-1
d_gene: .
CDR3aa: CASSEAPRGYEQYF

j_gene: TRBJ1-2
v_gene: TRBV6-1
d_gene: .
CDR3aa: CASSPQDGYTF

j_gene: TRBJ2-3
v_gene: TRBV5-1
d_gene: .
CDR3aa: CASSLAFSDTQYF

j_gene: TRBJ2-3
v_gene: TRBV5-6
d_gene: .
CDR3aa: CASSGGSSTDTQYF

j_gene: TRBJ2-3
v_gene: TRBV27
d_gene: .
CDR3aa: CASSFLGGPDTQYF

j_gene: TRBJ1-1
v_gene: TRBV4-1
d_gene: .
CDR3aa: CASSPPGGLTEAFF

j_gene: TRBJ2-3
v_gene: TRBV3-1
d_gene: .
CDR3aa: CAGSPFGGEDTQYF

j_gene: TRBJ2-5
v_gene: TRBV11-2
d_gene: TRBD2
CDR3aa: CASSLREGAPQTQYF

j_gene: TRBJ2-4
v_gene: TRBV4-1
d_gene: TRBD1
CDR3aa: CASSQTTGGRDIQYF

j_gene: TRBJ2-3
v_gene: TRBV5-7
d_gene: .
CDR3aa: CASSLEVGRGTDTQYF

j_gene: TRBJ2-1
v_gene: TRBV3-1
d_gene: .
CDR3aa: CASSQDTNSYNEQFF

j_gene: TRBJ2-3
v_gene: TRBV5-1
d_gene: TRBD2
CDR3aa: CASSLAGMTDTQYF

j_gene: TRBJ2-7
v_gene: TRBV20-1
d_gene: .
CDR3aa: CSARGRGPNPYEQYF

j_gene: TRBJ1-4
v_gene: TRBV5-1
d_gene: .
CDR3aa: CASSLFGHATNEKLFF

j_gene: TRBJ1-1
v_gene: TRBV6-5
d_gene: .
CDR3aa: CASSRIGDNTEAFF

j_gene: TRBJ2-1
v_gene: TRBV5-1
d_gene: TRBD2
CDR3aa: CASSLGAGGYYNEQFF

j_gene: TRBJ1-2
v_gene: TRBV6-4
d_gene: TRBD1
CDR3aa: CASGGTGGYGYTF

j_gene: TRBJ1-1
v_gene: TRBV5-1
d_gene: TRBD1
CDR3aa: CASSPGTDMNTEAFF

j_gene: TRBJ2-4
v_gene: TRBV15
d_gene: .
CDR3aa: CATSREWGDRSADIQYF

j_gene: TRBJ1-1
v_gene: TRBV2
d_gene: .
CDR3aa: CASRGAGAFF

j_gene: TRBJ2-1
v_gene: TRBV7-2
d_gene: TRBD1
CDR3aa: CASSLAGQGSYEQFF

j_gene: TRBJ2-7
v_gene: TRBV20-1
d_gene: .
CDR3aa: CSAQPSGISYEQYF

j_gene: TRBJ1-1
v_gene: TRBV20-1
d_gene: .
CDR3aa: CSAHPGGSTEAFF

j_gene: TRBJ2-1
v_gene: TRBV2
d_gene: .
CDR3aa: CASSTFQEQFF

j_gene: TRBJ1-5
v_gene: TRBV10-3
d_gene: .
CDR3aa: CAISATDQPQHF

j_gene: TRBJ2-3
v_gene: TRBV13
d_gene: TRBD1
CDR3aa: CASSPEGTGQTYTQYF